These 28 T cell receptor beta chains came from one sample sequenced in a study of T cell responses to AZD1222 COVID-19 vaccine. Using immunoSEQ multiplex PCR, the repertoire was profiled, and TCRdb retains in-frame clones only, with some absent. The repertoire holds about 120,000 clones, with about 92% as singletons. The sample was peripheral blood, taken 28 days after the second AZD1222 dose. All receptors derive from an adult who received the AZD1222 COVID-19 vaccine.

This chain's CDR3 is CASSPTGRGQPQHF. In DNA form, the CDR3 reads TGTGCCAGCTCACCGACAGGGCGGGGTCAGCCCCAGCATTTT. The gene calls are TRBV18 and TRBJ1-5; 7 bases agree with TRBD1. The CDR3 is 14 amino acids. The V gene end was trimmed by 3 bases and the J gene end by 6 bases; junction bases not matched to a gene: 5. The germline CDR1 and CDR2 sequences are KGHSH and LQKENI.

The chain joins TRBV11-2 to TRBJ2-4; no clear D gene. The CDR3 runs 17 residues. The germline V and J ends were trimmed by 5 bases and 0 bases, with 17 bases remaining between them. Germline CDR1 reads SGHAT; CDR2 reads FQNNGV. The CDR3 protein is CASSPEGSVLAKNIQYF. In nucleotides, the CDR3 is TGTGCCAGCAGCCCAGAAGGCTCAGTCCTAGCCAAAAACATTCAGTACTTC.

This chain uses TRBV5-4 with TRBJ2-6; D is perhaps TRBD1 or TRBD2 (5 bases each). Germline loops: CDR1 SGHNT, CDR2 YYREEE (reference sequence). Trimming shortened V by 4 bases and J by 2 bases, and 10 bases separated the two germline ends. The CDR3 consists of 15 residues. DNA for the CDR3: TGTGCCAGCAGCATGGGGGTTACTGGGGCCAACGTCCTGACTTTC. Protein: CASSMGVTGANVLTF.

This clone has a single count. This chain uses TRBV11-2 with TRBJ1-1; D not certain. This CDR3 contains 14 residues. Germline CDR1 and CDR2: SGHAT and FQNNGV. The germline V and J ends were trimmed by 1 base and 3 bases, with 9 bases remaining between them. The CDR3 DNA follows: TGTGCCAGCAGCTTAGGTCAGTTGCACACTGAAGCTTTCTTT. It specifies CASSLGQLHTEAFF. The variable domain in full, with the rest retrieved from reference TRBV11-2 and TRBJ1-1, is EAGVAQSPRYKIIEKRQSVAFWCNPISGHATLYWYQQILGQGPKLLIQFQNNGVVDDSQLPKDRFSAERLKGVDSTLKIQPAKLEDSAVYLCASSLGQLHTEAFFGQGTRLTVV.

The CDR3 reads CASSPLGGGLNYGYTF. CDR3 nucleotides: TGTGCCAGCTCACCACTCGGCGGTGGCTTAAACTATGGCTACACCTTC. The chain links TRBV18 to TRBJ1-2; D gene ambiguous. Per the germline V gene, CDR1 is KGHSH and CDR2 is LQKENI. V was pared by 1 base and J by 2 bases, with 14 bases between. The CDR3 loop spans 16 amino acids.

The rearrangement uses TRBV7-9 and TRBJ1-5; 9 bases are a match to TRBD1. The CDR3 length is 13 residues. The ends lost 5 bases at V and 9 bases at J; junction bases unmatched: 5. CDR1 SEHNR and CDR2 FQNEAQ come from the germline V gene (reference sequence). This chain's CDR3 is CASSRDRAWPQHF. CDR3 bases: TGTGCCAGCAGCCGGGACAGGGCTTGGCCCCAGCATTTT. The whole variable domain, filled in from reference TRBV7-9 and TRBJ1-5, reads DTGVSQNPRHKITKRGQNVTFRCDPISEHNRLYWYRQTLGQGPEFLTYFQNEAQLEKSRLLSDRFSAERPKGSFSTLEIQRTEQGDSAMYLCASSRDRAWPQHFGDGTRLSIL.

This chain joins TRBV7-2 and TRBJ2-1; TRBD2 matches at 8 bases. V lost 5 bases, J lost 8 bases, and 17 bases stayed unmatched. The V gene's germline CDR1 is SGHTA and CDR2 FQGNSA. The CDR3 runs to 17 residues. The chain's CDR3 is CASSPRSGLAGRYEQFF. In DNA form, the CDR3 reads TGTGCCAGCAGCCCCCGATCGGGGCTAGCGGGCCGATATGAGCAGTTCTTC.

The chain joins TRBV7-2 to TRBJ2-4; tentatively, D is TRBD2 (6 bases). Trimming took off 0 bases at V and 9 bases at J, with 15 bases between the two ends. The CDR3 runs to 15 residues. Germline V gene data show CDR1 as SGHTA and CDR2 as FQGNSA. CDR3 nucleotides: TGTGCCAGCAGCTTAGCATCTACCGGGGGTGGCATTCAGTACTTC. Translated: CASSLASTGGGIQYF.

The chain uses TRBV5-4 and TRBJ1-2; a possible D gene is TRBD1 (5 bases). The germline V gene encodes CDR1 SGHNT and CDR2 YYREEE (reference sequence). Trimming pared 2 bases from V and 1 base from J, leaving 15 bases between. The CDR3 totals 16 residues. The CDR3 region is CASSFSRQGYNYGYTF. As DNA, the CDR3 is TGTGCCAGCAGCTTTTCCCGTCAGGGTTATAACTATGGCTACACCTTC.

The chain has TRBV7-2 and TRBJ1-2; D remains ambiguous. The CDR3 has 15 amino acids. V was shortened by 4 bases and J by 6 bases, with 18 bases between the two germline ends. Germline V gene data show CDR1 as SGHTA and CDR2 as FQGNSA. The CDR3 DNA reads as TGTGCCAGCAGCTCCCCGCCCGGGCCTTACCATGGCTACACCTTC. It specifies CASSSPPGPYHGYTF.

The chain has TRBV10-3 and TRBJ1-5, with D maybe TRBD1 (6 bases). Germline V lookup: CDR1 ENHRY, CDR2 SYGVKD. V shed 4 bases and J shed 6 bases, with 16 bases lying between them. The CDR3 sequence is 15 residues long. The DNA of the CDR3 is TGTGCCATCAGTGCGGGGGGGCGAGTAGGTCAGCCCCAGCATTTT. Translation: CAISAGGRVGQPQHF.

CDR3 protein: CAISDSGIYGYTF. Written as DNA, the CDR3 is TGTGCCATCAGTGACTCGGGCATCTATGGCTACACCTTC. The gene calls are TRBV10-3 and TRBJ1-2; D gene uncertain. Trimming removed 3 bases from V and 4 bases from J, with 9 bases in between. Germline V gene sequence: CDR1 ENHRY, CDR2 SYGVKD. The CDR3 extends over 13 amino acids.

The chain has TRBV2 and TRBJ2-7, with a tentative D call TRBD1 (5 bases). The CDR3 runs to 12 residues. Trimming removed 10 bases from V and 3 bases from J, with 13 bases in between. In germline, CDR1 is SNHLY, CDR2 FYNNEI. The CDR3 sequence: CAIRQPYYEQYF. The CDR3 bases are TGTGCCATTAGACAGCCTTACTACGAGCAGTACTTC.

V usage is TRBV12-3 or TRBV12-4 and J usage is TRBJ1-1; 10 bases fit TRBD1. V lost 6 bases and J lost 3; bases outside the gene matches: 1. This CDR3 has 13 residues. For the CDR3, the DNA is TGTGCCAGCAGGGGACAGGGGTACACTGAAGCTTTCTTT. It encodes CASRGQGYTEAFF.

The rearrangement links TRBV7-8 to TRBJ2-2; possible D gene TRBD2, 6 bases. Trimming pared 5 bases from V and 6 bases from J, leaving 16 bases between. The germline V gene encodes CDR1 SGHVS and CDR2 FQNEAQ. The CDR3 length is 15 residues. The CDR3 coding sequence is TGTGCCAGCAGCCACCCTCGGAGGGTTTCCGGGGAGCTGTTTTTT. Its protein is CASSHPRRVSGELFF.

The V gene is TRBV27, the J gene TRBJ2-2, with TRBD2 matching 14 bases. This CDR3 has 18 residues. CDR1 and CDR2 from the germline V gene are MNHEY and SMNVEV (reference sequence). The J segment lost 4 bases and the V segment lost 2 bases, leaving 6 bases of the junction unmatched. CDR3 nucleotides: TGTGCCAGCAGTTTACGGACTAGCGGGAGGCCGGGCACCGGGGAGCTGTTTTTT. It specifies CASSLRTSGRPGTGELFF.

V gene TRBV18 combines with J gene TRBJ1-1, with D uncertain. The CDR3 is made up of 16 amino acids. V was pared by 8 bases and J by 2 bases, with 21 bases between. From germline, CDR1 is KGHSH and CDR2 LQKENI. The chain's CDR3 is CASTTDAGWANTEAFF. The CDR3 DNA follows: TGTGCCAGCACTACAGATGCGGGCTGGGCCAACACTGAAGCTTTCTTT.

V usage is TRBV11-2 and J usage is TRBJ2-7; no definite D call. Deletions cut 2 bases from V and 2 bases from J, with 7 bases between. The germline CDR1 and CDR2 sequences are SGHAT and FQNNGV. CDR3 length equals 13 residues. The CDR3 spells CASSLLDTYEQYF. The CDR3 nucleotides are TGTGCCAGCAGCTTACTAGACACCTACGAGCAGTACTTC.

This clone was recorded once. The chain joins TRBV28 to TRBJ2-7, with D tentatively TRBD2 (5 bases). Trimming took off 5 bases at V and 6 bases at J, with 8 bases between the two ends. CDR1 and CDR2 from the germline V gene are MDHEN and SYDVKM. This CDR3 comprises 11 residues. CDR3 loop: CASSEEGEQYF. The CDR3 bases are TGTGCCAGCAGTGAAGAGGGCGAGCAGTACTTC.

V gene TRBV7-9 combines with J gene TRBJ2-3; D uncertain. Germline V gene sequence: CDR1 SEHNR, CDR2 FQNEAQ (reference sequence). Deletions cut 7 bases from V and 0 bases from J, with 14 bases between. The CDR3 is 15 amino acids. Here the CDR3 reads CASTLSLPSTDTQYF. For the CDR3, the DNA is TGTGCCAGCACCCTTAGCCTTCCCAGCACAGATACGCAGTATTTT.

The V call is TRBV21-1, the J call TRBJ2-7; no DNA check was done on the table's D call, TRBD2. TRBV21-1 is a recognized pseudogene. The CDR3 has 15 amino acids. The CDR3 is CASSKVAVSSYEQYF. The CDR3 coding sequence is TGTGCCAGCAGCAAAGTAGCGGTTAGCTCCTACGAGCAGTACTTC.

The J gene is TRBJ1-6, the V gene TRBV6-2 or TRBV6-3; TRBD1 is a possible D gene (5 bases). This CDR3 has 15 residues. CDR1 is MNHEY and CDR2 is SVGEGT in the germline V gene. V dropped 5 bases and J dropped 6 bases, with 14 bases sitting between them. The CDR3 spells CASSLDRVGNSPLHF. As DNA, the CDR3 is TGTGCCAGCAGTCTTGACAGAGTTGGTAATTCACCCCTCCACTTT.

This rearrangement joins TRBV7-2 to TRBJ2-2, with D possibly matching TRBD2 (6 bases). V was cut by 3 bases and J by 3 bases, with 23 bases left in between. This CDR3 comprises 19 residues. The germline CDR1 and CDR2 sequences are SGHTA and FQGNSA. CDR3 nucleotides: TGTGCCAGCAGCTTTATATTACGGGACTCGCCGCAGGACACCGGGGAGCTGTTTTTT. It encodes CASSFILRDSPQDTGELFF.

The chain recombines TRBV10-3 with TRBJ1-2; possible D gene TRBD1, 5 bases. Germline CDR1 reads ENHRY; CDR2 reads SYGVKD. V dropped 2 bases and J dropped 6 bases, with 7 bases sitting between them. The CDR3 runs to 12 residues. The chain's CDR3 is CAISERGNGYTF. CDR3 sequence (DNA): TGTGCCATCAGTGAGCGGGGGAATGGCTACACCTTC.

The chain joins TRBV19 to TRBJ1-1; weak D call: TRBD1 (5 bases). Deletions cut 6 bases from V and 5 bases from J, with 25 bases between. CDR1 is LNHDA and CDR2 is SQIVND in the germline V gene (reference sequence). The CDR3 has 17 amino acids. The CDR3 loop reads CASSSIRHLTGWTEAFF. DNA of the CDR3: TGTGCCAGTAGCTCCATACGGCACCTAACAGGATGGACTGAAGCTTTCTTT. The full variable domain, completed using reference TRBV19 and TRBJ1-1, is DGGITQSPKYLFRKEGQNVTLSCEQNLNHDAMYWYRQDPGQGLRLIYYSQIVNDFQKGDIAEGYSVSREKKESFPLTVTSAQKNPTAFYLCASSSIRHLTGWTEAFFGQGTRLTVV.

The rearrangement uses TRBV6-2 or TRBV6-3 and TRBJ2-1; TRBD2 agrees at 14 bases. CDR1 MNHEY and CDR2 SVGEGT come from the germline V gene. V was clipped by 2 bases and J by 5 bases; unmatched bases: 5. This CDR3 comprises 17 residues. DNA for the CDR3: TGTGCCAGCAGTTACCTCAGACTAGCGGGAGGGAACAATGAGCAGTTCTTC. This codes for CASSYLRLAGGNNEQFF.

The rearrangement uses TRBV6-1 and TRBJ1-5; D possibly corresponds to TRBD1 (5 bases). The V end lost 4 bases, the J end lost 1 base, and 14 bases lay between the germline ends. This CDR3 spans 16 amino acids. Germline CDR1 MNHNS, CDR2 SASEGT. The CDR3 nucleotides read TGTGCCAGCAGTGTAACTGGGGCGGTAAGCAATCAGCCCCAGCATTTT. Translated, it gives CASSVTGAVSNQPQHF.

This chain joins TRBV7-9 and TRBJ2-7; no reliable D call. V lost 5 bases and J 1 base, leaving 6 bases between the germline ends. CDR3 size: 12 residues. Per germline, CDR1 SEHNR and CDR2 FQNEAQ (reference sequence). The CDR3 DNA reads TGTGCCAGCAGCCTTACTTCCTACGAGCAGTACTTC. Amino acid sequence: CASSLTSYEQYF.